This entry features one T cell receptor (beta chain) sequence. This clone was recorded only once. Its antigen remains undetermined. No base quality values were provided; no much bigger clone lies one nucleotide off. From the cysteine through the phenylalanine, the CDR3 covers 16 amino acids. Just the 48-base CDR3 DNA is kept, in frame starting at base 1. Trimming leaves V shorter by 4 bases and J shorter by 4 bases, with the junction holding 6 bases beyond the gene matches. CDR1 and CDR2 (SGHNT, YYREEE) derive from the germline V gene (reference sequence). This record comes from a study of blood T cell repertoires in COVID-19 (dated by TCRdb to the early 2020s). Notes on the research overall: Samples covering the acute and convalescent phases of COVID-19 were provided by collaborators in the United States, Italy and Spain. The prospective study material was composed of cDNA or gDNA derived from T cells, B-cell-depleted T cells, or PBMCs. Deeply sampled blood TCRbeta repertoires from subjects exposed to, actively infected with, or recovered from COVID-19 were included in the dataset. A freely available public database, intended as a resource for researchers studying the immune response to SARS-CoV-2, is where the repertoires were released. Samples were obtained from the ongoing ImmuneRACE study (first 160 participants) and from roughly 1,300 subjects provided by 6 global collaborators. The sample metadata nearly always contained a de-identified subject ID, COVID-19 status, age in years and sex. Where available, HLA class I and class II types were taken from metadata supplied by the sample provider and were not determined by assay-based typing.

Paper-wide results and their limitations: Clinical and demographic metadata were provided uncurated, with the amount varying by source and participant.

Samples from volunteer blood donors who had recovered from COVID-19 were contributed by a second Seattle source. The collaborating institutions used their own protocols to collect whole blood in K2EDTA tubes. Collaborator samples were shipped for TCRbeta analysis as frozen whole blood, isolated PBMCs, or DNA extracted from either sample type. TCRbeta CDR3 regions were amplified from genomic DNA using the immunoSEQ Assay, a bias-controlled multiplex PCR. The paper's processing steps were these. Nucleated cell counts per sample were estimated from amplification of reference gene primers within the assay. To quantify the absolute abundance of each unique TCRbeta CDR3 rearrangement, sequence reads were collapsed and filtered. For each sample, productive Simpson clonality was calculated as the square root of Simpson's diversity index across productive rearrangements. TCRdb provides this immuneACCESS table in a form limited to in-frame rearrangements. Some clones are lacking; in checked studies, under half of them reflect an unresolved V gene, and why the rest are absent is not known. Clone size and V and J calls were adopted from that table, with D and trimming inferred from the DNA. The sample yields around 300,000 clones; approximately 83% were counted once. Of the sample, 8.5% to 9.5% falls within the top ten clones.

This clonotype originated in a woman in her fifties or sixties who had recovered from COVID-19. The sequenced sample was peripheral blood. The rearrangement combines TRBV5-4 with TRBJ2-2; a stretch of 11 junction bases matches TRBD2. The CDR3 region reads CASSPGTSGPTGELFF. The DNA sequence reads TGTGCCAGCAGCCCTGGGACTAGCGGACCCACCGGGGAGCTGTTTTTT.